A selection of T cell receptor beta chains follows, all from one sample in a study of T cells in Graves' hyperthyroidism and ophthalmopathy. TCRdb reanalysed the multiplex PCR reads using MiXCR and keeps one entry per CDR3 protein. The table lists about 520,000 distinct CDR3 sequences, around 22% of them singletons. Sequencing input: blood. These receptors all come from a woman in her 30s with Graves' ophthalmopathy. The CDR3 runs from the conserved cysteine through the conserved F or W. The D gene is left open where the match is weak. Rows give clone size only sometimes, using once, few, many, or a class for an expanded clone.

CASSREAIHSGNTIYF,TGTGCCAGCAGCCGCGAAGCAATCCACTCTGGAAACACCATATATTTT,TRBJ1-3,16,.,TRBV9,.
CASSLETGFYGYTF,TGTGCCAGCAGTTTAGAGACAGGGTTCTATGGCTACACCTTC,TRBJ1-2,14,many,TRBV12-3/TRBV12-4,TRBD1
CASAPSGGVYEQYF,TGCGCCAGCGCCCCTAGCGGGGGGGTTTACGAGCAGTACTTC,TRBJ2-7,14,.,TRBV10-2,TRBD2
CASRNHRGSYEQYF,TGTGCCAGCAGAAACCACAGGGGTTCCTACGAGCAGTACTTC,TRBJ2-7,14,once,TRBV28,TRBD1
CSVDVAKNIQYF,TGCAGCGTTGATGTAGCCAAAAACATTCAGTACTTC,TRBJ2-4,12,many,TRBV29-1,.
CASSALRVQNIKYF,TGTGCCAGCAGTGCTTTAAGGGTGCAAAACATTAAGTACTTC,TRBJ2-4,14,.,TRBV2,.
CASSLDRGSPQHF,TGTGCCAGCAGCTTGGACAGGGGATCGCCCCAGCATTTT,TRBJ1-5,13,many,TRBV7-8,TRBD1
CASSAGGGDTEAFF,TGTGCCAGCAGTGCCGGGGGAGGGGACACTGAAGCTTTCTTT,TRBJ1-1,14,.,TRBV25-1,.
CATQPIRDNTEAFF,TGTGCCACCCAACCGATTCGAGATAACACTGAAGCTTTCTTT,TRBJ1-1,14,.,TRBV2,.
CSARAARNTEAFF,TGCAGTGCAAGGGCTGCCAGGAACACTGAAGCTTTCTTT,TRBJ1-1,13,.,TRBV20-1,.
CASSQEIQETQYF,TGTGCCAGCAGCCAGGAGATCCAAGAGACCCAGTACTTC,TRBJ2-5,13,.,TRBV7-3,.
CASSHRTGPYEQYF,TGTGCCAGCAGCCACCGGACAGGCCCCTACGAGCAGTACTTC,TRBJ2-7,14,many,TRBV7-8,TRBD1
CASSETGWNGYTF,TGTGCCAGCAGTGAAACAGGGTGGAATGGCTACACCTTC,TRBJ1-2,13,.,TRBV2,.
CASSLKAAVYQPQHF,TGTGCCAGCAGTTTGAAGGCAGCAGTTTATCAGCCCCAGCATTTT,TRBJ1-5,15,many,TRBV27,.
CASSSELEGFNYGYTF,TGTGCCAGCAGCTCCGAGTTAGAGGGGTTCAACTATGGCTACACCTTC,TRBJ1-2,16,many,TRBV11-1,.
CSVVQGARDEQYF,TGCAGCGTCGTACAGGGGGCAAGGGATGAGCAGTACTTC,TRBJ2-7,13,.,TRBV29-1,TRBD1
CASREGWIGETQYF,TGTGCCAGCAGGGAAGGGTGGATAGGAGAGACCCAGTACTTC,TRBJ2-5,14,many,TRBV6-1,.